The source of this T cell receptor (beta chain) is a study of pediatric ulcerative colitis. Whole-study results and caveats: A couple of patients had blood samples with substantially reduced template counts.

Remarks on this clone: What it recognizes is unknown.

Trimming removed 7 bases at V and 4 bases at J, with 10 bases between. Germline loops: CDR1 MDHEN, CDR2 SYDVKM. The CDR3 is 12 amino acids. The assay was run at survey level. Repertoires were generated with immunoSEQ multiplex PCR, while TCRdb's copy carries only in-frame clones and drops some. This sample has some 15,000 clones, with about 80% found just once. One to two pinch biopsies were taken from the rectum during colonoscopy. Control subjects, colonoscoped for suspected IBD, had macroscopically and histologically normal endoscopy. The receptor was derived from a boy younger than 18 who was a control in a study of pediatric ulcerative colitis. Sequencing used gut tissue. The rearrangement links TRBV28 to TRBJ1-2; D unclear. CDR3 protein: CASKTPGYGYTF. The DNA for the CDR3 is TGTGCCAGCAAAACACCCGGCTATGGCTACACCTTC.